This TCR beta chain was observed in a study of siplizumab effects on memory and regulatory T cells. Study findings and constraints: On average, about 72% of mappable alloreactive CD4+ clones were Treg-derived under siplizumab, against 26.9% in controls.

Germline V gene data show CDR1 as GTSNPN and CDR2 as SVGIG (reference sequence). The CDR3 has 13 residues. Trimming left V 2 bases short and J 5 bases short, with 10 bases between. About 1.1 x 10^5 TCR templates were measured in each sample. Generated by immunoSEQ multiplex PCR, the TCRdb table keeps only in-frame clones and is missing some. This table has some 110,000 clones, around 94% appearing once. Comments on this clone: The antigen is not known.

The chain uses TRBV30 and TRBJ2-1; D is unclear. Sequenced sample: non-Treg CD4+ T cells sorted from blood. The receptor's source is a human donor in good health. CDR3 in amino acids: CAWSPRLNNEQFF. CDR3 nucleotide sequence: TGTGCCTGGAGTCCCCGACTCAACAATGAGCAGTTCTTC.